There are a few counts of the clone carrying this T cell receptor beta chain. What it binds is not known. V gave up 7 bases and J gave up 8 bases, with 8 bases separating them. The CDR3 extends over 9 amino acids. Germline loops: CDR1 DFQATT, CDR2 SNEGSKA (reference sequence). The sample originates from a study of OX40 agonist ivuxolimab in advanced cancers. Looking at the study overall: Intravenous ivuxolimab was administered to patients every 2 weeks at 0.01 to 10 mg/kg. People who had prior anti-PD-1, anti-PD-L1 or anti-CTLA-4 therapy could take part, and approximately 44% had some.

Whole-study findings and limits: The mean number of expanded clones was higher in CD8+ T cells than in CD4+.

The table came from immunoSEQ multiplex PCR; TCRdb's copy has only in-frame clones and leaves some out. The top ten hold roughly 6% of the sample, which has 95,000 to 100,000 clones, about 80% seen once. The clonotype comes from an adult with an advanced solid tumor such as melanoma, head and neck, liver or kidney cancer. The chain combines TRBV20-1 with TRBJ1-2, with a weak D call TRBD1 (6 bases). The source was CD4+ or CD8+ T cells sorted from blood, collected in a trial of the OX40 agonist ivuxolimab. CDR3 loop: CSVGGGYTF. In DNA form, the CDR3 reads TGCAGTGTTGGGGGCGGCTACACCTTC.